Reported below is one TCR beta chain. The data originate from a study of blood T cell repertoires in COVID-19. Across the study: Both acute and convalescent COVID-19 samples were obtained from the United States, Italy and Spain.

Germline assignment: CDR1 MGHDK and CDR2 SYGVNS. The V and J ends lost 3 bases and 1 base, in that order; junction bases with no gene match: 7. CDR3 length: 17 amino acids. Repertoires were generated with immunoSEQ multiplex PCR, while TCRdb's copy carries only in-frame clones and drops some. The sample has 75,000 to 85,000 clones; roughly four fifths are singletons. The specimen was peripheral blood. The TCR originated in a human donor in a cohort sampled during active COVID-19. V usage is TRBV25-1 and J usage is TRBJ2-1; 9 bases are shared with TRBD2. For the CDR3, the DNA is TGTGCCAGCAGTGACACCTCGGGACTAGCTTCCTACAATGAGCAGTTCTTC. Its translation: CASSDTSGLASYNEQFF.